The rows below give T cell receptor beta chains drawn from one sample of a study of blood T cell repertoires in COVID-19. Clones were sequenced by immunoSEQ multiplex PCR, and TCRdb holds only the in-frame ones, with some missing. The top ten clones hold roughly 12% of a sample with approximately 200,000 clones, 82% of them seen once. Sequences were obtained from PBMCs or T cells enriched from blood (not recorded which). Source of these receptors: a middle-aged man who had recovered from COVID-19. Both conserved end residues are part of each CDR3. The order of the fields is D gene, clone size, J gene, V gene, CDR3 DNA, CDR3 protein. A D gene is named only where the DNA matches it firmly. For some rows the clone size is stated as once, few or many, or as a class when expanded; others skip it.

>NA|NA|TRBJ1-4|TRBV5-5
TGTGCCAGCAGCTACAGGGCTACTAATGAAAAACTGTTTTTT
CASSYRATNEKLFF
>TRBD2|NA|TRBJ2-2|TRBV12-5
TGTGCTAGTGGTTTGCCGGGGGGTAAGGCCGGGGAGCTGTTTTTT
CASGLPGGKAGELFF
>TRBD2|NA|TRBJ2-7|TRBV6-1
TGTGCCAGCAGTGAATTGGCTAGCGGAGCCTACGAGCAGTACTTC
CASSELASGAYEQYF
>TRBD1|NA|TRBJ1-2|TRBV4-1
TGCGCCAGCAGCCAAGGTTTCGTCGGACAGGACTATGGCTACACCTTC
CASSQGFVGQDYGYTF
>TRBD1|NA|TRBJ2-1|TRBV6-2/TRBV6-3
TGTGCCAGCAGTTTGGGGGACAGATACGGTGAGCAGTTCTTC
CASSLGDRYGEQFF
>TRBD2|NA|TRBJ2-1|TRBV6-5
TGTGCCAGTAGGACTAGCGGACTGGCGCAGTTCTTC
CASRTSGLAQFF
>TRBD1|once|TRBJ1-5|TRBV28
TGTGCCAGCAGTCCCCCCGGGGACAGGGGGCCCAGCAATCAGCCCCAGCATTTT
CASSPPGDRGPSNQPQHF
>NA|NA|TRBJ2-7|TRBV4-2
TGTGCCAGCAGCCAAGGAAGCCACAGCTACGAGCAGTACTTC
CASSQGSHSYEQYF
>TRBD2|NA|TRBJ2-1|TRBV3-1/TRBV3-2
TGTGCCAGCAGCCAAGTACGCGGAGAGGGCGTGGGACTAGCGGGAGAAAATGAGCAGTTCTTC
CASSQVRGEGVGLAGENEQFF
>TRBD2|NA|TRBJ2-7|TRBV27
TGTGCCAGCAGTTTTAGTAGCCGTCCGGGGGGCGAGCAGTACTTC
CASSFSSRPGGEQYF
>TRBD2|NA|TRBJ2-7|TRBV5-8
TGTGCCAGCAGCTTGGGAGGATGGGCTAGCGGCTCCCTCTACGAGCAGTACTTC
CASSLGGWASGSLYEQYF
>TRBD2|once|TRBJ2-1|TRBV28
TGTGCCAGCAGGTGGACGGGCGGGAGCTACAATGAGCAGTTCTTC
CASRWTGGSYNEQFF
>TRBD1|NA|TRBJ2-5|TRBV9
TGTGCCAGCAGCATTCTTGGCAGGGGGCCAGAGACCCAGTACTTC
CASSILGRGPETQYF
>TRBD1|once|TRBJ2-1|TRBV4-1
TGCGCCAGCAGCCGGCCCCCGGGACAGGGTACTCCTGAGCAGTTCTTC
CASSRPPGQGTPEQFF
>TRBD2|NA|TRBJ2-1|TRBV7-2
TGTGCCAGCAGCTTTCTTAGCGGGAGGGGAAATGAGCAGTTCTTC
CASSFLSGRGNEQFF
>NA|NA|TRBJ2-2|TRBV19
TGTGCCAGTAGCCAACAGGGAAGTGGGAACACCGGGGAGCTGTTTTTT
CASSQQGSGNTGELFF
>TRBD1|NA|TRBJ2-6|TRBV2
TGTGCCAGCAGGATGGGACAGGGCCAAGGGGCCAACGTCCTGACTTTC
CASRMGQGQGANVLTF
>NA|few|TRBJ2-5|TRBV19
TGTGCCAGTAGTATGCGGGCAGTCCAAGAGACCCAGTACTTC
CASSMRAVQETQYF
>NA|NA|TRBJ1-1|TRBV28
TGTGCCAGCAGTCCAGTATACACTGAAGCTTTCTTT
CASSPVYTEAFF
>TRBD1|NA|TRBJ1-2|TRBV5-6
TGTGCCAGCAGCTTGGGGACAGGGGGATACTATGGCTACACCTTC
CASSLGTGGYYGYTF
>TRBD2|NA|TRBJ2-1|TRBV7-2
TGTGCCAGCAGCTTAGTTGGGACTAGGCACAATGAGCAGTTCTTC
CASSLVGTRHNEQFF
>NA|NA|TRBJ1-1|TRBV19
TGTGCCAGTAGTTGGGGACAGAACACTGAAGCTTTCTTT
CASSWGQNTEAFF
>NA|NA|TRBJ1-6|TRBV14
TGTGCCAGCAGCCCCACAGGGAGAGGTTCACCCCTCCACTTT
CASSPTGRGSPLHF
>NA|NA|TRBJ1-5|TRBV19
TGTGCCAGTAGCTCGGACAGCCTCTTCCAGCCCCAGCATTTT
CASSSDSLFQPQHF
>TRBD2|NA|TRBJ2-1|TRBV19
TGTGCCAGTAGTATAGATCCCCCAACTAGCGGGAGGGACAATGAGCAGTTCTTC
CASSIDPPTSGRDNEQFF
>NA|NA|TRBJ1-3|TRBV20-1
TGCAGTGCTAGTCCCCGGGACGGGGGGCGAAACACCATATATTTT
CSASPRDGGRNTIYF
>TRBD1|NA|TRBJ1-2|TRBV7-2
TGTGCCAGCAGCTCGGAGGGGGCAGTTGGCTACACCTTC
CASSSEGAVGYTF
>TRBD2|NA|TRBJ2-1|TRBV5-1
TGCGCCAGCAGCTTCCCCTCTAGCGGGTCAACCTACAATGAGCAGTTCTTC
CASSFPSSGSTYNEQFF
>NA|NA|TRBJ1-3|TRBV19
TGTGCCAGTAGTATTGGAGGGTCCGGAAACACCATATATTTT
CASSIGGSGNTIYF
>NA|NA|TRBJ1-2|TRBV11-2
TGTGCCAGCAGCTTCTCCGGGGAGGATGGCTACACCTTC
CASSFSGEDGYTF
>NA|NA|TRBJ1-6|TRBV6-2/TRBV6-3
TGTGCCAGCAGTTTGAGCATACCCTCCTATAATTCACCCCTCCACTTT
CASSLSIPSYNSPLHF
>TRBD2|NA|TRBJ2-1|TRBV5-4
TGTGCCAGCAGCTCCCTACTAGCGACCATCTACAATGAGCAGTTCTTC
CASSSLLATIYNEQFF
>NA|once|TRBJ1-3|TRBV30
TGTGCCTGGAGTGTAGCGGGGGGAAACACCATATATTTT
CAWSVAGGNTIYF
>TRBD2|NA|TRBJ2-1|TRBV5-1
TGCGCCAGCAGCTTACTAGCGGGAGACTACAATGAGCAGTTCTTC
CASSLLAGDYNEQFF
>TRBD1|NA|TRBJ2-3|TRBV29-1
TGCAGCGTTGAGTGGGGGGGACAGGGCAGCACGCAGTATTTT
CSVEWGGQGSTQYF
>NA|once|TRBJ1-4|TRBV11-2
TGTGCCAGCAGCTTAAGATTCGGGGATGAAAAACTGTTTTTT
CASSLRFGDEKLFF
>NA|NA|TRBJ1-2|TRBV5-4
TGTGCCAGCAGCTGGACGGGGGGGAACGGCTACACCTTC
CASSWTGGNGYTF
>TRBD2|NA|TRBJ2-3|TRBV19
TGTGCCAGTAGTGTTGTAGCGGGGTCAGATACGCAGTATTTT
CASSVVAGSDTQYF
>TRBD2|few|TRBJ2-2|TRBV6-2/TRBV6-3
TGTGCCAGCAGTCGTTCCGGGACTAGCGTTACCGGGGAGCTGTTTTTT
CASSRSGTSVTGELFF
>NA|NA|TRBJ1-3|TRBV6-1
TGTGCCAGCAGTGAAGCGCAGGGAAGAAACACCATATATTTT
CASSEAQGRNTIYF
>TRBD1|NA|TRBJ1-1|TRBV19
TGTGCCAGTAGTATACTCGGGACAGGGAACACTGAAGCTTTCTTT
CASSILGTGNTEAFF